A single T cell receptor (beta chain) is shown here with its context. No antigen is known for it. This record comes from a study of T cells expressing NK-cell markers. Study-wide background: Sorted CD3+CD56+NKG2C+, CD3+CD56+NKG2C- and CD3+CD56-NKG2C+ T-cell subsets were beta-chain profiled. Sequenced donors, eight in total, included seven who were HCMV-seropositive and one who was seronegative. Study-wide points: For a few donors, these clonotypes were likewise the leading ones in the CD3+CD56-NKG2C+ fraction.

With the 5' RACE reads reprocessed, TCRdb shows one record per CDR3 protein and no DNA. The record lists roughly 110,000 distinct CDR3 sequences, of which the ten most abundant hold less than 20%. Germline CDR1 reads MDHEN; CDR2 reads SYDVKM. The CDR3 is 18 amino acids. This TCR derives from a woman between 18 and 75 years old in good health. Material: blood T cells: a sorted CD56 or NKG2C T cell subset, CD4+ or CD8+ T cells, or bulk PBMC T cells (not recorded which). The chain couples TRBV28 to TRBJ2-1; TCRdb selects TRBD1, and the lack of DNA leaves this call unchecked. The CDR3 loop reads CASSFSARLPGTYNEQFF.